The 3 T cell receptor beta chains below were found in one sample sequenced in a study of T cells in Graves' hyperthyroidism and ophthalmopathy. What was amplified from RNA transcripts were TCR beta CDR3 regions. First-round RT-PCR of the TCR CDR3 relied on the HTBI primer set. Each CDR3 protein gets one entry after TCRdb re-called the multiplex PCR reads with MiXCR. The sample holds 660,000 or so distinct CDR3 sequences, nearly 45% seen once. The sample comprised peripheral blood or thyroid tissue (not recorded which). Receptor source: an adult man with Graves' disease, either hyperthyroidism or ophthalmopathy (not recorded which).

This clonotype has just a few counts. The chain is built from TRBV6-9 and TRBJ1-4; D possibly corresponds to TRBD1 (5 bases). The CDR3 has 15 residues. In germline, CDR1 is MNHGY, CDR2 SVAAGI. The ends were cut back, 2 bases at V and 1 base at J, with 8 bases in the middle. DNA for the CDR3: TGTGCCAGCAGTTATGGGGGAGGAACTAATGAAAAACTGTTTTTT. Translated, it gives CASSYGGGTNEKLFF.

This sequence joins TRBV9 and TRBJ1-2, with D maybe TRBD1 (6 bases). Germline CDR1 SGDLS, CDR2 YYNGEE. The V end lost 0 bases, the J end lost 6 bases, and 18 bases lay between the germline ends. This CDR3 has 16 residues. The CDR3 region is CASSVGISEGENGYTF. CDR3 coding DNA: TGTGCCAGCAGCGTAGGGATCTCCGAGGGGGAAAATGGCTACACCTTC.

This chain links TRBV5-1 with TRBJ2-7; D not certain. The V and J ends lost 0 bases and 4 bases respectively, with 11 bases between them. The CDR3 is made up of 14 amino acids. Germline loops: CDR1 SGHRS, CDR2 YFSETQ. This chain's CDR3 is CASSLGGLEYEQYF. In nucleotides, the CDR3 is TGCGCCAGCAGCTTGGGGGGTTTAGAATACGAGCAGTACTTC.